What follows describes a single TCR beta chain. V lost 5 bases, J lost 9 bases, and 17 bases lay in between. CDR1 is MNHEY, CDR2 SMNVEV, per germline (reference sequence). The CDR3 has 13 residues. The data belong to a study of cytomegalovirus exposure and HLA in healthy donors. Only in-frame clones appear in the TCRdb table, and some are missing; sequencing was by immunoSEQ multiplex PCR. In the table there are 82,000 or so clones, roughly 94% of which are singletons. This sequence was found in a woman aged 18-30 years in good health and CMV-seronegative. The sequenced material came from PBMCs. The chain joins TRBV27 to TRBJ2-7; D is unclear. CDR3 nucleotides: TGTGCCAGCAGTCCCATGGCGGTTGGTGTGCAGTACTTC. This translates into CASSPMAVGVQYF.